A selection of T cell receptor beta chains follows, all from one sample in a study of identical twins. Via MiXCR, TCRdb re-called the 5' RACE reads, giving one row per CDR3 protein. The sample consists of under 900,000 distinct CDR3 sequences, 15% to 20% of them appearing once. In addition, the sample was reused for a study of T cells expressing NK-cell markers.

The sequenced sample consisted of PBMCs. All receptors come from a woman between 18 and 29 years old in good health. Each CDR3 is given with its conserved first and last residue. The order of the fields is D gene, J gene, clone size, V gene, CDR3 DNA, CDR3 protein. The D gene is left open where the match is weak. Not all rows give a size; the values are once, few, many and, for expanded clones, a class.

-	TRBJ2-1	many	TRBV12-3/TRBV12-4	TGTGCCAGCAGCCAACGCAGGGTCTTCTACAATGAGCAGTTCTTC	CASSQRRVFYNEQFF
-	TRBJ2-2	-	TRBV6-2/TRBV6-3	TGTGCCAGCAGTACCCGACTAGTGGTCACCGGGGAGCTGTTTTTT	CASSTRLVVTGELFF
-	TRBJ1-2	few	TRBV29-1	TGCAGCGTTCGGACGGATTACTATGGCTACACCTTC	CSVRTDYYGYTF
TRBD2	TRBJ2-5	-	TRBV3-1	TGTGCCAGCACCAGACTAGCGGGGGACCAAGAGACCCAGTACTTC	CASTRLAGDQETQYF
TRBD2	TRBJ2-5	-	TRBV5-6	TGTGCCAGCAGCTTAGGCGCGGGGGACGGAGAGACCCAGTACTTC	CASSLGAGDGETQYF
TRBD2	TRBJ2-1	few	TRBV7-2	TGTGCCAGCAGCCCCGTCAGCGGGAGATCTGCGCAGTTCTTC	CASSPVSGRSAQFF
-	TRBJ2-3	-	TRBV5-5	TGTGCCAGCAGCTTGGCCTCCTACCCCACAGATACGCAGTATTTT	CASSLASYPTDTQYF
TRBD2	TRBJ2-3	-	TRBV12-3/TRBV12-4	TGTGCCAGCAGTCCTTCGACCCTTCGGGAGGGGAAGCAGTATTTT	CASSPSTLREGKQYF
-	TRBJ2-7	-	TRBV13	TGTGCCAGCAGCTTAGGACCCACGCGGAGGGAAGGGCAGTACTTC	CASSLGPTRREGQYF
-	TRBJ1-5	many	TRBV12-3/TRBV12-4	TGTGCCAGCAGTTTCGGTGAAGAGAATCAGCCCCAGCATTTT	CASSFGEENQPQHF
TRBD2	TRBJ2-1	few	TRBV5-1	TGCGCCAGCAGCTTGACTTCCGGGACTAGCGGATACAATGAGCAGTTCTTC	CASSLTSGTSGYNEQFF
TRBD1	TRBJ2-2	-	TRBV20-1	TGCAGTGCGGGGACAGATCTCACCGGGGAGCTGTTTTTT	CSAGTDLTGELFF
-	TRBJ2-2	few	TRBV29-1	TGCAGCGTTGGGGGGCTCACCGGGGAGCTGTTTTTT	CSVGGLTGELFF
-	TRBJ2-1	-	TRBV20-1	TGCAGTGCTCAAACGGGACGCGGGTCCTACAATGAGCAGTTCTTC	CSAQTGRGSYNEQFF
-	TRBJ2-1	-	TRBV6-2/TRBV6-3	TGTGCCAGCAGTCACCTTGGGTTGTCCTACAATGAGCAGTTCTTC	CASSHLGLSYNEQFF
TRBD2	TRBJ2-5	few	TRBV29-1	TGCAGCGTTTCTAGCGGGATCTCGGCCACGACCCAGTACTTC	CSVSSGISATTQYF
TRBD1	TRBJ2-3	few	TRBV9	TGTGCCAGCAGCTCTGCGGACAGGGGGCCAGATACGCAGTATTTT	CASSSADRGPDTQYF
-	TRBJ2-1	few	TRBV3-1	TGTGCCAGCAGCCAAGTAGGGGCAGGCCCACACTCCTACAATGAGCAGTTCTTC	CASSQVGAGPHSYNEQFF
-	TRBJ2-2	few	TRBV12-3/TRBV12-4	TGTGCCAGCAGGCCAAGGGGCAGAACTACCGGGGAGCTGTTTTTT	CASRPRGRTTGELFF